The 28 T cell receptor beta chains reported below all come from one sample, sequenced in a study of shared clonotypes between healthy human individuals. The data were produced by immunoSEQ multiplex PCR, yet TCRdb's version contains in-frame clones alone and is incomplete. In the table there are roughly 2.4 million clones, more than 90% of which are singletons. Sequencing was carried out using naive CD4+ T cells sorted from blood. Described subset: CD45RA+ positively selected. The receptor source for this set is a man younger than 35 in good health.

The sample holds a few counts of this clone. J is TRBJ1-1 and V is TRBV30, with 8 nucleotides matching TRBD1. The CDR3 extends over 15 amino acids. Germline V gene sequence: CDR1 GTSNPN, CDR2 SVGIG (reference sequence). V trimming: 3 bases; J trimming: 4 bases; junction bases outside the gene matches: 10. DNA for the CDR3: TGTGCCTGGAGCCTACTCACAGGGGGGTTCACTGAAGCTTTCTTT. It is translated as CAWSLLTGGFTEAFF.

This chain joins TRBV6-5 and TRBJ2-5, with TRBD1 identical over 10 bases. CDR3 length: 15 residues. The germline V gene has CDR1 MNHEY and CDR2 SVGAGI. J gave up 5 bases and V 0 bases, and 3 bases lay outside the gene matches. For the CDR3, the DNA is TGTGCCAGCAGTTACTCGGGACAGGGGCCGGAGACCCAGTACTTC. This translates into CASSYSGQGPETQYF.

The chain has TRBV6-5 and TRBJ2-7; 8 bases are shared with TRBD1. The junction had 9 bases not matched to a gene; V was cut back by 6 bases and J by 5 bases. There are 14 residues in the CDR3. Per the germline V gene, CDR1 is MNHEY and CDR2 is SVGAGI. In nucleotides, the CDR3 is TGTGCCAGCAGCTTCAGGGGGCGCGGTAACGAGCAGTACTTC. Translating it yields CASSFRGRGNEQYF.

CDR3 amino acids: CASSPTPTTGGGTGELFF. As DNA, the CDR3 is TGTGCCAGCAGCCCCACCCCGACGACAGGGGGCGGCACCGGGGAGCTGTTTTTT. The genes are TRBV27 and TRBJ2-2; 10 bases agree with TRBD1. This CDR3 comprises 18 residues. Germline trimming cut 6 bases from V and 4 bases from J; bases unmatched to any gene: 14. The germline V gene encodes CDR1 MNHEY and CDR2 SMNVEV (reference sequence).

The chain links TRBV29-1 to TRBJ2-5, with a tentative D call TRBD1 (6 bases). The V gene lost 4 bases and the J gene lost 5 bases, with 17 bases spanning the gap. From germline, CDR1 is SQVTM and CDR2 ANQGSEA. CDR3 size: 14 residues. The CDR3 loop reads CSVVLQGPKETQYF. The CDR3 DNA is TGCAGCGTTGTACTACAGGGTCCGAAGGAGACCCAGTACTTC.

The chain couples TRBV10-3 to TRBJ2-3; the D is unclear. CDR1 and CDR2 (germline): ENHRY, SYGVKD. The CDR3 is 13 residues long. Trimming removed 0 bases at V and 4 bases at J, with 5 bases between. In DNA, the CDR3 is TGTGCCATCAGTGAGTCCCCTTCAGATACGCAGTATTTT. This gives the protein CAISESPSDTQYF.

This chain uses TRBV27 with TRBJ1-1; the match to TRBD1 covers 7 bases. J lost 7 bases, V lost 7 bases, and 15 bases had no gene match. The CDR3 is 15 amino acids. CDR1 and CDR2 (germline): MNHEY, SMNVEV (reference sequence). The CDR3 DNA sequence: TGTGCCAGCATCCCTCTTTCTGAGGGGGCACATGAAGCTTTCTTT. Residues: CASIPLSEGAHEAFF.

The chain links TRBV19 to TRBJ1-5; D is ambiguous. V gave up 6 bases and J gave up 4 bases, with 7 bases separating them. The CDR3 extends over 12 amino acids. CDR1 and CDR2 from the germline V gene are LNHDA and SQIVND (reference sequence). CDR3 residues: CASRSGNQPQHF. The CDR3 DNA is TGTGCCAGTAGATCGGGGAATCAGCCCCAGCATTTT.

J is TRBJ2-5 and V is TRBV5-1, with TRBD2 as a possible D gene (5 bases). Germline V gene sequence: CDR1 SGHRS, CDR2 YFSETQ. With 4 bases removed from V and 1 base from J, the gap between germline ends came to 11 bases. The CDR3 is 14 amino acids. CDR3 amino acids: CASSRTLSQETQYF. The CDR3 nucleotides are TGCGCCAGCAGCCGGACTCTATCCCAAGAGACCCAGTACTTC.

This clone was seen just once. This chain joins TRBV30 and TRBJ1-5, with D unresolved. Trimming shortened V by 7 bases and J by 2 bases, and 12 bases separated the two germline ends. Germline V gene sequence: CDR1 GTSNPN, CDR2 SVGIG (reference sequence). The CDR3 spans 13 residues. The CDR3: CAFRSKGNQPQHF. The CDR3 region has the DNA TGTGCCTTTCGCTCAAAGGGCAATCAGCCCCAGCATTTT.

The rearrangement uses TRBV7-8 and TRBJ2-2; 7 nucleotides align to TRBD1. The CDR3 runs 15 residues. V trimming: 5 bases; J trimming: 3 bases; junction bases outside the gene matches: 6. Germline loops: CDR1 SGHVS, CDR2 FQNEAQ. The CDR3 loop is CASSEGGQYTGELFF. CDR3 DNA sequence: TGTGCCAGCAGCGAAGGGGGCCAATACACCGGGGAGCTGTTTTTT.

The chain combines TRBV2 with TRBJ2-3; perhaps TRBD1 as D (5 bases). Germline CDR1 reads SNHLY; CDR2 reads FYNNEI. Trimming shortened V by 3 bases and J by 2 bases, and 21 bases separated the two germline ends. The CDR3 length is 18 residues. This CDR3 is CASSEMARVGSLTDTQYF. The CDR3 DNA is TGTGCCAGCAGTGAGATGGCCAGGGTTGGTTCTCTCACAGATACGCAGTATTTT.

The chain links TRBV28 to TRBJ2-5; D remains ambiguous. Germline V CDR1 and CDR2: MDHEN, SYDVKM. This CDR3 spans 12 amino acids. V was shortened by 3 bases and J by 1 base, with 3 bases between the two germline ends. The CDR3 coding sequence is TGTGCCAGCAGTTTTTTCCAAGAGACCCAGTACTTC. It translates to CASSFFQETQYF.

This clone has more than one count but fewer than ten. This chain links TRBV30 with TRBJ1-1, with no clear D. Looked up from germline, CDR1 is GTSNPN and CDR2 is SVGIG (reference sequence). The CDR3 spans 12 residues. Trimming took off 5 bases at V and 1 base at J, with 8 bases between the two ends. The DNA for the CDR3 is TGTGCCTGGGTAGATAAGAACACTGAAGCTTTCTTT. Protein sequence: CAWVDKNTEAFF.

This sequence joins TRBV2 and TRBJ2-1; TRBD2 aligns across 9 bases. Germline CDR1 and CDR2: SNHLY and FYNNEI. The trim removed 3 bases at V and 4 bases at J, leaving 7 bases unmatched. This CDR3 has 16 amino acids. The CDR3 bases are TGTGCCAGCAGTGATCTACTAGCGGGCAATTACAATGAGCAGTTCTTC. Its translation is CASSDLLAGNYNEQFF.

The J gene is TRBJ2-5, the V gene TRBV2; D assignment may be TRBD1 or TRBD2 (5 bases each). Germline loops: CDR1 SNHLY, CDR2 FYNNEI. CDR3 length: 14 residues. V gave up 4 bases and J gave up 5 bases, with 14 bases separating them. The CDR3 reads CASSVGVLRETQYF. In DNA, the CDR3 is TGTGCCAGCAGTGTGGGGGTACTACGGGAGACCCAGTACTTC.

V is TRBV6-1 and J is TRBJ1-2; D possibly corresponds to TRBD1 (6 bases). V dropped 10 bases and J dropped 5 bases, with 20 bases sitting between them. The CDR3 is 14 residues long. Germline-derived CDR1 and CDR2 are MNHNS and SASEGT. The CDR3 loop reads CATKVAKGGYGYTF. The CDR3 DNA sequence: TGTGCCACCAAGGTAGCCAAGGGGGGATATGGCTACACCTTC.

The CDR3, as DNA: TGTGCCAGCAGGATGGACAGGGTTGGCACCGGGGAGCTGTTTTTT. Translated, it gives CASRMDRVGTGELFF. J is TRBJ2-2 and V is TRBV2; 8 nucleotides line up with TRBD1. Germline-derived CDR1 and CDR2 are SNHLY and FYNNEI. This CDR3 region has 15 residues. J gave up 4 bases and V 6 bases, and 7 bases lay outside the gene matches.

The rearrangement joins TRBV7-8 to TRBJ1-6; tentative D call: TRBD1 (5 bases). The CDR3 sequence is 14 residues long. V was shortened by 3 bases and J by 6 bases, with 9 bases between the two germline ends. Looked up from germline, CDR1 is SGHVS and CDR2 is FQNEAQ. In DNA form, the CDR3 reads TGTGCCAGCAGCTTCGGGACGGGTAATTCACCCCTCCACTTT. Its protein product is CASSFGTGNSPLHF.

The chain recombines TRBV6-1 with TRBJ1-5; D remains unclear. Trimming left V 10 bases short and J 0 bases short, with 10 bases between. The CDR3 sequence is 13 residues long. CDR1 is MNHNS and CDR2 is SASEGT in the germline V gene. The CDR3 loop reads CATKADSNQPQHF. CDR3 DNA: TGTGCCACCAAGGCGGATAGCAATCAGCCCCAGCATTTT.

A single count supports this clone. The J gene is TRBJ2-7, the V gene TRBV7-9; 8 bases are a match to TRBD2. The CDR3 consists of 16 residues. V shed 5 bases, J shed 2 bases, and the junction held 11 bases outside the gene matches. The V gene's germline CDR1 is SEHNR and CDR2 FQNEAQ (reference sequence). DNA of the CDR3: TGTGCCAGCAGCGCGCCGGGGGGGAGCCCCACCTACGAGCAGTACTTC. Translating gives CASSAPGGSPTYEQYF.

V gene TRBV28 combines with J gene TRBJ2-2, with TRBD1 identical over 9 bases. Trimming at V came to 8 bases and at J to 4 bases, leaving 11 bases not matched to a gene. The CDR3 loop spans 16 amino acids. Looked up from germline, CDR1 is MDHEN and CDR2 is SYDVKM. CDR3 sequence (DNA): TGTGCCAGCCGAGGGTTAGGGACAGGGATCACCGGGGAGCTGTTTTTT. It encodes CASRGLGTGITGELFF. The full variable domain, with the rest looked up from reference TRBV28 and TRBJ2-2, is DVKVTQSSRYLVKRTGEKVFLECVQDMDHENMFWYRQDPGLGLRLIYFSYDVKMKEKGDIPEGYSVSREKKERFSLILESASTNQTSMYLCASRGLGTGITGELFFGEGSRLTVL.

The J gene is TRBJ2-1, the V gene TRBV21-1. TRBV21-1 is noted as a pseudogene. This CDR3 comprises 14 residues. DNA of the CDR3: TGTGCCAGCAGCATCGGGACGGCGGTGAATGAGCAGTTCTTC. Its translation is CASSIGTAVNEQFF.

The chain carries TRBV9 and TRBJ1-1; D gene ambiguous. Trimming took off 2 bases at V and 1 base at J, with 9 bases between the two ends. The CDR3 contains 14 residues. Germline CDR1 is SGDLS and CDR2 is YYNGEE. The CDR3 region has the DNA TGTGCCAGCAGCGTTGAGGGTCGGAACACTGAAGCTTTCTTT. As protein: CASSVEGRNTEAFF.

This rearrangement joins TRBV19 to TRBJ1-5; a weak D match, TRBD1 (5 bases). V dropped 3 bases and J dropped 3 bases, with 12 bases sitting between them. The CDR3 runs 15 residues. Germline V gives CDR1 LNHDA, CDR2 SQIVND (reference sequence). The CDR3 DNA reads as TGTGCCAGTAGTATTGGACACACGGTCAATCAGCCCCAGCATTTT. Its protein product is CASSIGHTVNQPQHF.

The chain combines TRBV2 with TRBJ2-3; perhaps TRBD1 as D (6 bases). Deletions cut 6 bases from V and 0 bases from J, with 13 bases between. Germline V lookup: CDR1 SNHLY, CDR2 FYNNEI. The CDR3 has 15 amino acids. The DNA for the CDR3 is TGTGCCAGCAGGGGGCAGGGGATCAGCACAGATACGCAGTATTTT. Protein sequence: CASRGQGISTDTQYF. Variable domain in full (rest from reference TRBV2 and TRBJ2-3): EPEVTQTPSHQVTQMGQEVILRCVPISNHLYFYWYRQILGQKVEFLVSFYNNEISEKSEIFDDQFSVERPDGSNFTLKIRSTKLEDSAMYFCASRGQGISTDTQYFGPGTRLTVL.

This clone was seen just once. The CDR3 loop is CASSQDRGDRRYQETQYF. CDR3 nucleotide sequence: TGCGCCAGCAGCCAAGACAGGGGGGACAGGCGGTACCAAGAGACCCAGTACTTC. The chain joins TRBV4-1 to TRBJ2-5; 8 bases line up with TRBD1. The CDR3 runs to 18 residues. Germline V CDR1 and CDR2: MGHRA, YSYEKL. J lost 0 bases, V lost 0 bases, and 9 bases had no gene match.

This chain links TRBV10-3 with TRBJ1-5, with D hard to call. Between the trimmed V and J ends, which lost 4 bases and 3 bases, there was a span of 10 bases. Germline CDR1 ENHRY, CDR2 SYGVKD. The CDR3 is 14 residues long. Here the CDR3 reads CAISADNANQPQHF. DNA of the CDR3: TGTGCCATCAGTGCAGACAACGCCAATCAGCCCCAGCATTTT.